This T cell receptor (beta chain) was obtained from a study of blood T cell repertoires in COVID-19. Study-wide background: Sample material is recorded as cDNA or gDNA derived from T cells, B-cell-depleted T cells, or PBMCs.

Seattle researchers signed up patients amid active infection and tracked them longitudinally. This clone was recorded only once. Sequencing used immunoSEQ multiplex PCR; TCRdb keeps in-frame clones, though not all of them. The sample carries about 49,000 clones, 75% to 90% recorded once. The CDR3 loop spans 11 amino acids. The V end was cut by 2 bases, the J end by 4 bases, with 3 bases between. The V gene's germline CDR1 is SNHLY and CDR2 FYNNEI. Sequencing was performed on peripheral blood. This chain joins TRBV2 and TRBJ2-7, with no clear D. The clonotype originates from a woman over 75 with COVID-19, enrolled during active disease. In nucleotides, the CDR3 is TGTGCCAGCAGTGAAACATACGAGCAGTACTTC. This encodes CASSETYEQYF.